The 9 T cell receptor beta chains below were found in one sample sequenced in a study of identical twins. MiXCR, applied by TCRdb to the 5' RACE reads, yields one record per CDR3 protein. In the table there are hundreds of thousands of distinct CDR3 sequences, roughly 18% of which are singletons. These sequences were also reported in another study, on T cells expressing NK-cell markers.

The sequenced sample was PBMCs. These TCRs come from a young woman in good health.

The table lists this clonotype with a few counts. CDR3 nucleotides: TGTGCCAGCAGTTACTCTGGACAGACAGATACGCAGTATTTT. This gives the protein CASSYSGQTDTQYF. The chain couples TRBV6-5 to TRBJ2-3, with a possible D match to TRBD1 (6 bases). The germline CDR1 and CDR2 sequences are MNHEY and SVGAGI. The CDR3 runs 14 residues. Trimming took 0 bases from V and 3 from J, leaving 7 bases between them.

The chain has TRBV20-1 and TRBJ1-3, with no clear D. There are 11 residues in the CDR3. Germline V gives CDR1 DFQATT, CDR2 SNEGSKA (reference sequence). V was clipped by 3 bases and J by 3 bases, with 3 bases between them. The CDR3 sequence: CSASLGNTIYF. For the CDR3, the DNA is TGCAGTGCTAGTCTTGGAAACACCATATATTTT.

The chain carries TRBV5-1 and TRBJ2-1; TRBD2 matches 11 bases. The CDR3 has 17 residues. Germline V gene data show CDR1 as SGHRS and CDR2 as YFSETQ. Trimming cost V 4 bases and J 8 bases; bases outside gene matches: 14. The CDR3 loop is CASSHTSGSLSADEQFF. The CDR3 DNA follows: TGCGCCAGCAGCCATACTAGCGGGAGTCTGTCCGCCGATGAGCAGTTCTTC. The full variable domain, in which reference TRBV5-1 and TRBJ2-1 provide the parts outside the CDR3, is KAGVTQTPRYLIKTRGQQVTLSCSPISGHRSVSWYQQTPGQGLQFLFEYFSETQRNKGNFPGRFSGRQFSNSRSEMNVSTLELGDSALYLCASSHTSGSLSADEQFFGPGTRLTVL.

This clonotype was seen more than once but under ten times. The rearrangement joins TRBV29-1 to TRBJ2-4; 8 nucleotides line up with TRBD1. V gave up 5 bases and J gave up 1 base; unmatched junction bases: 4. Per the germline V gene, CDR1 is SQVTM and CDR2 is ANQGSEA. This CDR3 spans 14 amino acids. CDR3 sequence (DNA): TGCAGCGTTCTCCGGGACAGGGCCAAAAACATTCAGTACTTC. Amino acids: CSVLRDRAKNIQYF.

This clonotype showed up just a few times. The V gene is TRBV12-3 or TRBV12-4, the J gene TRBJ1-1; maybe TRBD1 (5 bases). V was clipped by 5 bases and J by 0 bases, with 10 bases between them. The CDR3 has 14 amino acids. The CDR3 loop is CASSLDSMNTEAFF. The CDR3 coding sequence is TGTGCCAGCAGTCTTGACAGTATGAACACTGAAGCTTTCTTT.

In DNA, the CDR3 is TGTGCCAGCAGGCTGGGACAGGTGTACGAGCAGTACTTC. It codes for CASRLGQVYEQYF. This chain links TRBV28 with TRBJ2-7; the match to TRBD1 covers 8 bases. The CDR3 covers 13 residues. The ends lost 6 bases at V and 4 bases at J; junction bases unmatched: 5. Germline assignment: CDR1 MDHEN and CDR2 SYDVKM.

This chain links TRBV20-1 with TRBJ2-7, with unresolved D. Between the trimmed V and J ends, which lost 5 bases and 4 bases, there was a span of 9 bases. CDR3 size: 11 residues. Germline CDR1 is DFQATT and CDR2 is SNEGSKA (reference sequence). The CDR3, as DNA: TGCAGTGCTCGTTTCGGTTACGAGCAGTACTTC. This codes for CSARFGYEQYF.

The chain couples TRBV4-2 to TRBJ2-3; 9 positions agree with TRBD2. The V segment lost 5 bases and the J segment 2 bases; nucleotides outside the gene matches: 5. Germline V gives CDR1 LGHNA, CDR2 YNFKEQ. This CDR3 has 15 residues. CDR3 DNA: TGTGCCAGCAGCATAGCGGGGGTTAACACAGATACGCAGTATTTT. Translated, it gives CASSIAGVNTDTQYF.

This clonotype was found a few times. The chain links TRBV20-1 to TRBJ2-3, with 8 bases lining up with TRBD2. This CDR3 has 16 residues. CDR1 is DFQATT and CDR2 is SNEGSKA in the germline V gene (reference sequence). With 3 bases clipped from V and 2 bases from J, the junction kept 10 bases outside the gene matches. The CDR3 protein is CSARIYGRADTDTQYF. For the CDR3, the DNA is TGCAGTGCTAGGATCTACGGGAGGGCCGACACAGATACGCAGTATTTT.